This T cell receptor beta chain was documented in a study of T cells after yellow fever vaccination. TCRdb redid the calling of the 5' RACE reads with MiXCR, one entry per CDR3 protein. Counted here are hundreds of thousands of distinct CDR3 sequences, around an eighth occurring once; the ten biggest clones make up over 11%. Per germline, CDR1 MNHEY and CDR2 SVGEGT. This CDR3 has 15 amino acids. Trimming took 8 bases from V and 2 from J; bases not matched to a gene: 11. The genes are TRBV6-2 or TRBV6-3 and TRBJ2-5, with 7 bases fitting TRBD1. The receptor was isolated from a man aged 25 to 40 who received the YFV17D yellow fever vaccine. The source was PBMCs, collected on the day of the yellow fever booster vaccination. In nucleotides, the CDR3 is TGTGCCAGCCGGCGGACAGGCTTAGAGCAAGAGACCCAGTACTTC. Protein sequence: CASRRTGLEQETQYF.